This T cell receptor (beta chain) was observed in a study of blood T cell repertoires in COVID-19. Germline CDR1 LNHNV, CDR2 YYDKDF (reference sequence). This CDR3 is 16 amino acids long. The V end lost 5 bases, the J end lost 7 bases, and 21 bases lay between the germline ends. Original processing notes: Amplification with reference gene primers provided the estimates of nucleated cell counts. Assay: immunoSEQ multiplex PCR; the TCRdb copy retains only in-frame clones and omits some. V and J calls plus clone size are reproduced from that table; the DNA served to infer D and trimming. The sample holds 55,000 to 80,000 clones, just under 95% seen once.

The TCR sequence derives from a human donor in a cohort sampled during active COVID-19. Sequenced sample: peripheral blood. The V and J genes are TRBV15 and TRBJ2-1, with D possibly matching TRBD1 (6 bases). The CDR3 coding sequence is TGTGCCACCAGCGTTAGAGGGGGACCCTGGGAAAATGAGCAGTTCTTC. It codes for CATSVRGGPWENEQFF.